Presented here are 17 T cell receptor beta chains from one specimen sequenced in a study of T cells after yellow fever vaccination. Using its own MiXCR run on the 5' RACE reads, TCRdb lists one record per CDR3 protein. Of 300,000 to 350,000 distinct CDR3 sequences detected, about 11% appear once; the ten largest clones hold around 3.2%. Sequenced here: CD4+ T cells sorted from PBMCs, sampled 45 days after the yellow fever booster vaccination. The source of these receptors is a man between 18 and 35 years old who received the YFV17D yellow fever vaccine.

This clonotype showed up many times. The rearrangement uses TRBV4-1 and TRBJ1-4; D might be TRBD1 (6 bases). The ends were cut back, 6 bases at V and 7 bases at J, with 15 bases in the middle. The germline CDR1 and CDR2 sequences are MGHRA and YSYEKL. The CDR3 covers 14 residues. In nucleotides, the CDR3 is TGCGCCAGCAGAAATACAGGGAAGTTTGAAAAACTGTTTTTT. Its translation is CASRNTGKFEKLFF.

The chain recombines TRBV7-3 with TRBJ2-6, with D maybe TRBD1 (6 bases). This CDR3 comprises 17 residues. Germline lookup yields CDR1 SGHTA and CDR2 FQGTGA. Trimming took 5 bases from V and 3 from J, leaving 17 bases between them. CDR3 sequence reads: CASSPDSPYVGANVLTF. The CDR3 coding sequence is TGTGCCAGCAGCCCGGACAGCCCCTATGTTGGGGCCAACGTCCTGACTTTC.

This clonotype showed up many times. The chain joins TRBV12-3 or TRBV12-4 to TRBJ1-3, with 11 bases matching TRBD1. J gave up 0 bases and V 3 bases, and 4 bases lay outside the gene matches. This CDR3 comprises 17 residues. CDR3 protein: CASSFSGTGGSGNTIYF. The CDR3, as DNA: TGTGCCAGCAGTTTCTCCGGGACAGGGGGCTCTGGAAACACCATATATTTT.

This clonotype came up a few times. The chain carries TRBV5-1 and TRBJ2-2; TRBD2 matches at 12 bases. V lost 7 bases to trimming and J lost 4 bases; unmatched junction nucleotides: 17. CDR3 length equals 19 residues. Germline-derived CDR1 and CDR2 are SGHRS and YFSETQ. As DNA, the CDR3 is TGCGCCAGCCCATTTGGGACTAGCGGGTTTCTACGGGGCACCGGGGAGCTGTTTTTT. Protein sequence: CASPFGTSGFLRGTGELFF.

Written as DNA, the CDR3 is TGTGCCAGCAGTGAAGCGCCCGCGGGTGTTGAAAAACTGTTTTTT. It is translated as CASSEAPAGVEKLFF. V gene TRBV6-1 combines with J gene TRBJ1-4; D gene ambiguous. Trimming left V 0 bases short and J 7 bases short, with 12 bases between. There are 15 residues in the CDR3. Germline CDR1 and CDR2: MNHNS and SASEGT.

The table lists this clonotype with a few counts. The chain employs TRBV10-3 and TRBJ2-3; D gene uncertain. V lost 4 bases and J lost 0, with 8 bases in between. Per germline, CDR1 ENHRY and CDR2 SYGVKD. There are 14 residues in the CDR3. The CDR3 sequence is CAISVQRSTDTQYF. CDR3 bases: TGTGCCATCAGTGTACAACGAAGCACAGATACGCAGTATTTT.

The sample holds a few counts of this clonotype. The CDR3 sequence is CASGGGRSLFF. The CDR3 DNA follows: TGTGCTAGTGGTGGGGGGCGGTCACTGTTTTTT. V and J are TRBV12-5 and TRBJ1-4, with D perhaps TRBD1 (6 bases). Germline CDR1 and CDR2: LGHNT and FRNRAP. Trimming cost V 5 bases and J 13 bases, with 11 bases left between them. The CDR3 runs to 11 residues. The full variable domain, rest sourced from reference TRBV12-5 and TRBJ1-4, is DARVTQTPRHKVTEMGQEVTMRCQPILGHNTVFWYRQTMMQGLELLAYFRNRAPLDDSGMPKDRFSAEMPDATLATLKIQPSEPRDSAVYFCASGGGRSLFFGSGTQLSVL.

The genes are TRBV23-1 and TRBJ1-4; unclear D gene. TRBV23-1 is reported as an ORF; its role is uncertain. The CDR3 is made up of 13 amino acids. The V gene lost 3 bases and the J gene lost 8 bases, with 10 bases spanning the gap. In DNA form, the CDR3 reads TGCGCCAGCAGTCACAGCCGTCGGGAAAAACTGTTTTTT. It translates to CASSHSRREKLFF.

This rearrangement joins TRBV18 to TRBJ1-1, with 9 bases identical to TRBD1. The V gene's germline CDR1 is KGHSH and CDR2 LQKENI. This CDR3 is built from 19 residues. J lost 1 base, V lost 3 bases, and 15 bases had no gene match. The CDR3 coding sequence is TGTGCCAGCTCACCCTCCGGAGGGACAGGGCCAATCGCGAACACTGAAGCTTTCTTT. It yields the protein CASSPSGGTGPIANTEAFF.

This clonotype was recorded a few times. This chain joins TRBV7-9 and TRBJ1-2, with 10 bases matching TRBD1. The length of the CDR3 is 16 residues. The ends lost 1 base at V and 4 bases at J; junction bases unmatched: 6. Germline V lookup: CDR1 SEHNR, CDR2 FQNEAQ (reference sequence). In DNA, the CDR3 is TGTGCCAGCAGCTTAGGACGGGACAGGGGAGGCTATGGCTACACCTTC. Translation gives CASSLGRDRGGYGYTF.

The sample holds a few counts of this clonotype. The chain has TRBV29-1 and TRBJ2-3; D is perhaps TRBD2 (7 bases). The CDR3 is made up of 15 amino acids. CDR1 is SQVTM and CDR2 is ANQGSEA in the germline V gene. Trimming cost V 6 bases and J 1 base, with 17 bases left between them. CDR3 sequence (DNA): TGCAGCGTCCGAAGGGGGGCGGGGGGCACAGATACGCAGTATTTT. It codes for CSVRRGAGGTDTQYF.

This clonotype was seen repeatedly, ten times or more. The chain joins TRBV20-1 to TRBJ1-2; a weak D match, TRBD1 (5 bases). Germline V CDR1 and CDR2: DFQATT, SNEGSKA (reference sequence). The CDR3 contains 12 residues. Trimming pared 5 bases from V and 0 bases from J, leaving 7 bases between. The CDR3 is CSALTANYGYTF. The CDR3 nucleotides read TGCAGTGCTCTGACAGCTAACTATGGCTACACCTTC.

This clonotype has only a few counts. The CDR3 here is CASSLVSGGARAETQYF. The CDR3 nucleotides read TGTGCCAGCAGCTTAGTGAGCGGGGGGGCCCGAGCAGAGACCCAGTACTTC. The rearrangement joins TRBV7-6 to TRBJ2-5, with TRBD2 identical over 10 bases. CDR3 length equals 17 residues. CDR1 and CDR2 (germline): SGHVS, FNYEAQ. Losses at the gene ends were 1 base for V and 4 bases for J; bases not matched to a gene: 9.

This clonotype was detected a few times. The chain is built from TRBV4-1 and TRBJ1-1; D gene uncertain. The germline CDR1 and CDR2 sequences are MGHRA and YSYEKL. The CDR3 consists of 17 residues. Trimming removed 0 bases from V and 0 bases from J, with 14 bases in between. CDR3: CASSQDQVQPMNTEAFF. The CDR3 region has the DNA TGCGCCAGCAGCCAAGATCAGGTACAACCAATGAACACTGAAGCTTTCTTT.

The rearrangement links TRBV7-2 to TRBJ1-5, with D tentatively TRBD1 (5 bases). Germline V gene sequence: CDR1 SGHTA, CDR2 FQGNSA. Between the trimmed V and J ends, which lost 1 base and 2 bases, there was a span of 12 bases. The CDR3 extends over 16 amino acids. CDR3 region: CASSLEMGRGNQPQHF. CDR3 in DNA: TGTGCCAGCAGCTTAGAGATGGGACGGGGCAATCAGCCCCAGCATTTT.

The table lists this clonotype with a few counts. The genes are TRBV20-1 and TRBJ2-7, with 7 nucleotides matching TRBD1. Per the germline V gene, CDR1 is DFQATT and CDR2 is SNEGSKA (reference sequence). CDR3 size: 15 residues. Germline trimming cut 0 bases from V and 2 bases from J; bases unmatched to any gene: 7. The CDR3 DNA is TGCAGTGCTAGAGAACATCAGGGGGACCCCTACGAGCAGTACTTC. As protein: CSAREHQGDPYEQYF.

This clonotype was picked up a small number of times. The chain carries TRBV12-3 or TRBV12-4 and TRBJ2-3, with D possibly being TRBD1 or TRBD2 (5 bases each). Trimming took 6 bases from V and 0 from J, leaving 10 bases between them. The CDR3 contains 14 residues. DNA for the CDR3: TGTGCCAGCAGCACGGGACCAAGCACAGATACGCAGTATTTT. This encodes CASSTGPSTDTQYF.